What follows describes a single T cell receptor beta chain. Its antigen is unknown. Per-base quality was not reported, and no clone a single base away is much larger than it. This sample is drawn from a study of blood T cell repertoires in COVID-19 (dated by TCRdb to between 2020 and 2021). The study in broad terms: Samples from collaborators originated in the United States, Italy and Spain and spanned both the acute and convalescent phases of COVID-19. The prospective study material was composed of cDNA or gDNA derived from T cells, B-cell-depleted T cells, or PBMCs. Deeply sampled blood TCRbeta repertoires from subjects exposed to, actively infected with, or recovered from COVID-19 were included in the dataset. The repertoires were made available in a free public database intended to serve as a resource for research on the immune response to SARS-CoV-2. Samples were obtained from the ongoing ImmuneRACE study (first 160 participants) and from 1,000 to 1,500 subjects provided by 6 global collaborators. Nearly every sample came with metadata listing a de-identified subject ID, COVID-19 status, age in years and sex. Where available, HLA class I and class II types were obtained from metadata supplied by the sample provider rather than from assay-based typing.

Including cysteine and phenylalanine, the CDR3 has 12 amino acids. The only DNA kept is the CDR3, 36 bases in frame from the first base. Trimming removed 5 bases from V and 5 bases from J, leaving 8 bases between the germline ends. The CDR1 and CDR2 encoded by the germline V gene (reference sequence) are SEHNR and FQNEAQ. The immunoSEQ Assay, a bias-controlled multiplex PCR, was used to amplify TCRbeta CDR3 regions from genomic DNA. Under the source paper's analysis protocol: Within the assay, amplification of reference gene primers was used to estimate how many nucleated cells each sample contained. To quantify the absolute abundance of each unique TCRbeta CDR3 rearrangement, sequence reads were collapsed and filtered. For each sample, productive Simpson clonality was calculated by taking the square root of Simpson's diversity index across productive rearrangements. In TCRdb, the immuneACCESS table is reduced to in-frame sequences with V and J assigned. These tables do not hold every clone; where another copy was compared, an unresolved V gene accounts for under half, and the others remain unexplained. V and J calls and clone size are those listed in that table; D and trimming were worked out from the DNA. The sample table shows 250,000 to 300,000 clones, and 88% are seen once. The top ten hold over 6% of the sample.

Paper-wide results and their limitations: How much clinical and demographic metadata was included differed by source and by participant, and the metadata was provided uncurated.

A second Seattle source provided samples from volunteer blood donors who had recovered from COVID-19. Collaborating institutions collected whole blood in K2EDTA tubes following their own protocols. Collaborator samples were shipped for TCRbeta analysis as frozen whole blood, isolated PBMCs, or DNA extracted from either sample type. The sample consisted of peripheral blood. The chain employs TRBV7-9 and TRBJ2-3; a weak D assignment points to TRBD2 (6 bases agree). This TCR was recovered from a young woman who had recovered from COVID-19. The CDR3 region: CASSRLGDTQYF. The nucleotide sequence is TGTGCCAGCAGCCGACTAGGAGATACGCAGTATTTT.